The 22 T cell receptor beta chains in this list originate from one sample, sequenced in a study of response to subunit inactivated influenza vaccine. TCRdb used MiXCR to reprocess the RT-PCR reads, holding one entry per CDR3 protein. The sample holds about 570,000 distinct CDR3 sequences, approximately 10% seen once. These data were also filed under a second study, of T cells expressing NK-cell markers. This second study says: UMIs were included in TCR beta cDNA generated by 5'RACE template switching.

This material consisted of PBMCs from blood, taken on the day of vaccination. Receptors originate from a man in his fifties who received an inactivated influenza vaccine.

CDR3 nucleotides: TGTGCCAGTAGCAACGCTGAATACACCGGGGAGCTGTTTTTT. Its protein product is CASSNAEYTGELFF. V gene TRBV19 combines with J gene TRBJ2-2; D call uncertain. Germline-derived CDR1 and CDR2 are LNHDA and SQIVND (reference sequence). Trimming left V 6 bases short and J 3 bases short, with 11 bases between. The CDR3 totals 14 residues. Looking up the rest from reference TRBV19 and TRBJ2-2 gives the full variable domain: DGGITQSPKYLFRKEGQNVTLSCEQNLNHDAMYWYRQDPGQGLRLIYYSQIVNDFQKGDIAEGYSVSREKKESFPLTVTSAQKNPTAFYLCASSNAEYTGELFFGEGSRLTVL.

The chain couples TRBV2 to TRBJ2-4, with D possibly TRBD1 on 5 matching bases. The V end was cut by 4 bases, the J end by 0 bases, with 10 bases between. This CDR3 is 15 amino acids long. The germline CDR1 and CDR2 sequences are SNHLY and FYNNEI. The CDR3: CASSGGGLAKNIQYF. The CDR3 DNA reads TGTGCCAGCAGTGGGGGCGGTTTAGCCAAAAACATTCAGTACTTC. Supplemented by reference TRBV2 and TRBJ2-4, the full variable domain reads EPEVTQTPSHQVTQMGQEVILRCVPISNHLYFYWYRQILGQKVEFLVSFYNNEISEKSEIFDDQFSVERPDGSNFTLKIRSTKLEDSAMYFCASSGGGLAKNIQYFGAGTRLSVL.

V is TRBV4-1 and J is TRBJ2-1; TRBD1 might be the D (6 bases). The CDR3 sequence is 16 residues long. Trimming stripped 5 bases from V and 0 bases from J, with 14 bases between. Looked up from germline, CDR1 is MGHRA and CDR2 is YSYEKL. Here the CDR3 reads CASSKGERGSYNEQFF. The CDR3, as DNA: TGCGCCAGCAGCAAGGGGGAACGAGGCTCCTACAATGAGCAGTTCTTC.

The chain joins TRBV6-2 or TRBV6-3 to TRBJ2-7, with 8 bases fitting TRBD2. V lost 10 bases to trimming and J lost 3 bases; unmatched junction nucleotides: 8. The CDR3 is 13 residues long. Germline V lookup: CDR1 MNHEY, CDR2 SVGEGT. In DNA, the CDR3 is TGTGCCACCGTGGGACTAGAAAGCTACGAGCAGTACTTC. Amino acids: CATVGLESYEQYF.

There are a few counts of this clonotype. Mismatch with germline at one junction end may stem from a read error. V and J are TRBV12-3 or TRBV12-4 and TRBJ1-1, with TRBD1 as a possible D gene (6 bases). This CDR3 spans 13 amino acids. This CDR3 reads CASSLRGGAEAFF. CDR3 in DNA: TGTGCCAGCAGTTTAAGGGGGGGGGCTGAAGCCTTCTTT.

This clonotype was counted a few times. This rearrangement joins TRBV7-9 to TRBJ2-7; the D is unclear. Germline loops: CDR1 SEHNR, CDR2 FQNEAQ (reference sequence). CDR3 length: 11 residues. Deletions cut 5 bases from V and 6 bases from J, with 8 bases between. The CDR3: CASSGPREQYF. For the CDR3, the DNA is TGTGCCAGCAGCGGACCTCGCGAGCAGTACTTC.

This clonotype was seen a handful of times. The chain couples TRBV20-1 to TRBJ2-1; 10 bases map to TRBD2. Germline CDR1 DFQATT, CDR2 SNEGSKA (reference sequence). Trimming removed 5 bases from V and 3 bases from J; junction bases left unmatched: 10. This CDR3 comprises 16 residues. The CDR3 is CSAPNLASGGYNEQFF. CDR3 DNA sequence: TGCAGTGCTCCCAACCTCGCTAGCGGGGGCTACAATGAGCAGTTCTTC.

This clonotype was counted between two and nine times. The V and J genes are TRBV20-1 and TRBJ2-7; 15 bases align to TRBD2. This CDR3 comprises 17 residues. Losses at the gene ends were 1 base for V and 0 bases for J; bases not matched to a gene: 4. CDR1 and CDR2 from the germline V gene are DFQATT and SNEGSKA (reference sequence). The CDR3 region has the DNA TGCAGTGCTAGAGGGGGACTAGCGGGAGGCATCTCCTACGAGCAGTACTTC. Protein sequence: CSARGGLAGGISYEQYF.

This clonotype was recorded a few times. The rearrangement uses TRBV12-3 or TRBV12-4 and TRBJ1-1; 7 bases are a match to TRBD1. V shed 5 bases and J 0 bases; nucleotides not matched to a gene: 3. This CDR3 comprises 14 residues. Here the CDR3 DNA reads TGTGCCAGCAGTAAGGACAGGATGAACACTGAAGCTTTCTTT. Its translation is CASSKDRMNTEAFF.

In its sample, this clonotype was seen a few times. This rearrangement joins TRBV6-1 to TRBJ2-7, with 8 bases matching TRBD2. CDR3 length equals 14 residues. CDR1 MNHNS and CDR2 SASEGT come from the germline V gene. With V trimmed by 10 bases and J by 3 bases, 11 bases remained unmatched. The CDR3 here is CATARGSGDYEQYF. The CDR3 bases are TGTGCCACCGCGAGGGGTAGCGGGGACTACGAGCAGTACTTC.

The chain links TRBV5-1 to TRBJ2-1; the match to TRBD2 covers 9 bases. J gave up 6 bases and V 4 bases, and 11 bases lay outside the gene matches. In germline, CDR1 is SGHRS, CDR2 YFSETQ. The CDR3 runs 16 residues. The CDR3 protein is CASSAGVAGGRNEQFF. CDR3 DNA: TGCGCCAGCAGCGCTGGCGTGGCGGGGGGGCGCAATGAGCAGTTCTTC.

The chain uses TRBV28 and TRBJ1-2; no reliable D call. The CDR3 is 14 residues long. Germline V gives CDR1 MDHEN, CDR2 SYDVKM. Trimming removed 3 bases at V and 2 bases at J, with 10 bases between. The CDR3 reads CASSFNPTNYGYTF. The CDR3 nucleotides read TGTGCCAGCAGTTTCAATCCGACCAACTATGGCTACACCTTC.

This rearrangement joins TRBV2 to TRBJ2-7; 8 bases align to TRBD1. The CDR3 runs to 15 residues. Unmatched junction bases numbered 6, after V lost 2 bases and J lost 3 bases. Germline CDR1 and CDR2: SNHLY and FYNNEI. CDR3 bases: TGTGCCAGCAGTGAAATGGCGGGACAGGTCTACGAGCAGTACTTC. Amino acid sequence: CASSEMAGQVYEQYF. Filled out from reference TRBV2 and TRBJ2-7, the complete variable domain reads EPEVTQTPSHQVTQMGQEVILRCVPISNHLYFYWYRQILGQKVEFLVSFYNNEISEKSEIFDDQFSVERPDGSNFTLKIRSTKLEDSAMYFCASSEMAGQVYEQYFGPGTRLTVT.

The rearrangement joins TRBV14 to TRBJ2-2, with 8 positions matching TRBD2. CDR1 and CDR2 from the germline V gene are SGHDN and FVKESK. V was clipped by 4 bases and J by 6 bases; unmatched bases: 4. This CDR3 is built from 14 residues. The CDR3 DNA reads as TGTGCCAGCAGCCCCCTCGGGGGGGCCGGGGAGCTGTTTTTT. Translated, it gives CASSPLGGAGELFF.

The sample holds many counts of this clonotype. The chain combines TRBV30 with TRBJ2-3, with a weak D call TRBD1 (5 bases). The germline V gene encodes CDR1 GTSNPN and CDR2 SVGIG (reference sequence). This CDR3 region has 13 residues. V was clipped by 2 bases and J by 6 bases, with 12 bases between them. The CDR3 sequence: CAWSLQATDTQYF. The CDR3 nucleotides read TGTGCCTGGAGTTTACAGGCCACTGATACGCAGTATTTT.

CDR3 DNA sequence: TGTGCCAGCAGCATCCTCAATACAGGGAGGTGGTACAATGAGCAGTTCTTC. Translating gives CASSILNTGRWYNEQFF. V is TRBV5-6 and J is TRBJ2-1; D may match TRBD1 or TRBD2 (6 bases each). Trimming left V 4 bases short and J 4 bases short, with 21 bases between. Germline V gives CDR1 SGHDT, CDR2 YYEEEE. This CDR3 contains 17 residues.

This clonotype was counted between two and nine times. V is TRBV21-1 and J is TRBJ2-2; the table's D call of TRBD1 was not tested on the DNA. TRBV21-1 is annotated as a pseudogene. This CDR3 is built from 17 residues. CDR3 bases: TGTGCCAGCAGCAAAGGGCGGGACCCTAAGAACACCGGGGAGCTGTTTTTT. Protein sequence: CASSKGRDPKNTGELFF.

The J gene is TRBJ2-2, the V gene TRBV9; TRBD1 is a possible D gene (5 bases). With 3 bases removed from V and 2 bases from J, the gap between germline ends came to 11 bases. Germline assignment: CDR1 SGDLS and CDR2 YYNGEE. CDR3 size: 15 residues. Here the CDR3 reads CASSDRTDNTGELFF. The CDR3 DNA reads as TGTGCCAGCAGCGACAGGACGGATAACACCGGGGAGCTGTTTTTT.

The sample holds many counts of this clonotype. The chain is built from TRBV20-1 and TRBJ2-3, with 7 bases fitting TRBD2. Germline V lookup: CDR1 DFQATT, CDR2 SNEGSKA (reference sequence). The CDR3 spans 14 residues. With 3 bases clipped from V and 0 bases from J, the junction kept 3 bases outside the gene matches. The CDR3, as DNA: TGCAGTGCTAGCGGGGGGACTAGCACAGATACGCAGTATTTT. As protein: CSASGGTSTDTQYF.

This chain connects TRBV5-8 to TRBJ2-5; D possibly corresponds to TRBD2 (6 bases). Germline CDR1 SGHTS, CDR2 YDEGEE. With 3 bases removed from V and 1 base from J, the gap between germline ends came to 13 bases. This CDR3 is 15 amino acids long. CDR3 in DNA: TGTGCCAGCAGCTCCCTCCGGGACTTCCAAGAGACCCAGTACTTC. This translates into CASSSLRDFQETQYF.

In the case of this clonotype: A much bigger clone sits one base away, suggesting this may be a read error. This rearrangement joins TRBV6-1 to TRBJ2-7; 9 bases map to TRBD1. J gave up 4 bases and V 9 bases, and 10 bases lay outside the gene matches. The CDR3 loop spans 14 amino acids. Germline V gives CDR1 MNHNS, CDR2 SASEGT. CDR3 bases: TGTGCCAGTGAAAAGGGACAGGGTGTTTACGAGCAGTACTTC. Translating it yields CASEKGQGVYEQYF.

The rearrangement links TRBV29-1 to TRBJ2-2; 10 positions match TRBD2. Trimming cost V 2 bases and J 2 bases; bases outside gene matches: 5. Per germline, CDR1 SQVTM and CDR2 ANQGSEA. The CDR3 covers 16 residues. The CDR3 nucleotides are TGCAGCGTTGAACTGAGACTAGCGGGTAACACCGGGGAGCTGTTTTTT. Translated, it gives CSVELRLAGNTGELFF.